This T cell receptor beta chain was profiled in a study of blood T cell repertoires in COVID-19. V trimming: 4 bases; J trimming: 7 bases; junction bases outside the gene matches: 15. This CDR3 spans 18 amino acids. Germline assignment: CDR1 SEHNR and CDR2 FQNEAQ (reference sequence). Clones were read by immunoSEQ multiplex PCR, and TCRdb kept only the in-frame ones, dropping some. The sample carries roughly 250,000 clones, around four fifths recorded once. Material for sequencing was peripheral blood. The clonotype comes from a woman aged 40 to 55 with active or convalescent COVID-19. The genes are TRBV7-9 and TRBJ1-6, with 8 bases identical to TRBD1. The CDR3 DNA reads TGTGCCAGCAGCTCAACACCGGGACAGGCACTCTGGAATTCACCCCTCCACTTT. Its protein product is CASSSTPGQALWNSPLHF.